The present TCR beta chain was sequenced within a study of Tregs in tolerant kidney transplant recipients. The method was immunoSEQ multiplex PCR; TCRdb's version includes in-frame clones alone and lacks a portion of them. Of about 83,000 clones in the sample, nearly 98% were seen once. Per the germline V gene, CDR1 is KGHSH and CDR2 is LQKENI. V lost 2 bases and J lost 1, with 10 bases in between. This CDR3 comprises 15 residues. The genes are TRBV18 and TRBJ2-3, with D possibly matching TRBD2 (5 bases). This material consisted of CD4+ T cells from blood, taken before the transplant. This sequence originates from a human donor who received a combined kidney and bone marrow transplant. CDR3 sequence (DNA): TGTGCCAGCTCACCATCGGGGTTCCGCACAGATACGCAGTATTTT. It is translated as CASSPSGFRTDTQYF.